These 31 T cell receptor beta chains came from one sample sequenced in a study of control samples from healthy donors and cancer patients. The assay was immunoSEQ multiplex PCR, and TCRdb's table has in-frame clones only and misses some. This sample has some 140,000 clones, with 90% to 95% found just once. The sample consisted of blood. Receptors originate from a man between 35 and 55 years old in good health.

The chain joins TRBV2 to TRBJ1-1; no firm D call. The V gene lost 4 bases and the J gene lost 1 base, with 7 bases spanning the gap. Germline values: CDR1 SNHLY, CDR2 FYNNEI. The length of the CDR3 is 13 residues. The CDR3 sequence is CASSVTENTEAFF. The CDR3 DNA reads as TGTGCCAGCAGTGTCACAGAGAACACTGAAGCTTTCTTT.

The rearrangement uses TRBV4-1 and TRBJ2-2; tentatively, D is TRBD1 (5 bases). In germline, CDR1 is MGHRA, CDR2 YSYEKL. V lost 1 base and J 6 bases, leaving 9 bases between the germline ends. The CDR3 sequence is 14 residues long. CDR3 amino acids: CASSQGQIPGELFF. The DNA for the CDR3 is TGCGCCAGCAGCCAAGGACAGATTCCCGGGGAGCTGTTTTTT.

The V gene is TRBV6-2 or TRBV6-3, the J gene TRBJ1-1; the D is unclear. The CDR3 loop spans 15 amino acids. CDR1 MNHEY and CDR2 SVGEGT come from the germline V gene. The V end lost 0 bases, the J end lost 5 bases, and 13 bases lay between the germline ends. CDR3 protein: CASSYSPGEGTEAFF. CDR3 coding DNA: TGTGCCAGCAGTTACTCGCCGGGAGAAGGTACTGAAGCTTTCTTT.

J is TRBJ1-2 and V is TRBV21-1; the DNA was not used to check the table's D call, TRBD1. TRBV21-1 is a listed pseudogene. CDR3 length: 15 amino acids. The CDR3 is CASSIHRDRGYGYTF. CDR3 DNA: TGTGCCAGCAGTATTCACCGGGACAGGGGCTATGGCTACACCTTC.

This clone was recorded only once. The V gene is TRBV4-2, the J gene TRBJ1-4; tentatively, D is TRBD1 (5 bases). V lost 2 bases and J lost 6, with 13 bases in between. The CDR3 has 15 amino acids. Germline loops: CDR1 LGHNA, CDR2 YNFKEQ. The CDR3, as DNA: TGTGCCAGCAGCCAAAGAGGCGAGGGGTATGAAAAACTGTTTTTT. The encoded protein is CASSQRGEGYEKLFF.

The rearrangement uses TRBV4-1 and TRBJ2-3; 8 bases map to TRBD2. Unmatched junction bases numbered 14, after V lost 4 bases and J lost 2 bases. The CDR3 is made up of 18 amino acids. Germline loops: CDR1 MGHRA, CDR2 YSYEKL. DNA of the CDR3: TGCGCCAGCAGCCGCCAAGGGACGGGAGCGGGGGACACAGATACGCAGTATTTT. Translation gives CASSRQGTGAGDTDTQYF.

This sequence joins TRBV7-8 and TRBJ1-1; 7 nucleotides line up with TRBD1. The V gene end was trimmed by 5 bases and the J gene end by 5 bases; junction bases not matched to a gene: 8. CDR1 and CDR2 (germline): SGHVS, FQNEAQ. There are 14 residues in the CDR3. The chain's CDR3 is CASSGNRGETEAFF. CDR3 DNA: TGTGCCAGCAGCGGCAACAGGGGTGAGACTGAAGCTTTCTTT.

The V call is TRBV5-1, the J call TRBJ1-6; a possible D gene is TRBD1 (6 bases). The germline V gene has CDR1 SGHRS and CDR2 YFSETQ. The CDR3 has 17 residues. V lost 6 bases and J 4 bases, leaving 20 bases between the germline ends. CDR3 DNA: TGCGCCAGCACCGGCGGGGTTGGGGACATATATAATTCACCCCTCCACTTT. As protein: CASTGGVGDIYNSPLHF.

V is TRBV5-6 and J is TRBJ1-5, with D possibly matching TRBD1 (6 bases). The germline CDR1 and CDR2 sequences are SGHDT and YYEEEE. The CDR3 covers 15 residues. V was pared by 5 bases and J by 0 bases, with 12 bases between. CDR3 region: CASSRGDLSNQPQHF. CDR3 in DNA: TGTGCCAGCAGTAGGGGGGACCTTAGCAATCAGCCCCAGCATTTT.

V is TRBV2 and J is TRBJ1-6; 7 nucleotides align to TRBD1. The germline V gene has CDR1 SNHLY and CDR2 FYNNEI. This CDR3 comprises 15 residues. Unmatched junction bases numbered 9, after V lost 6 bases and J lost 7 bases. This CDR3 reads CASRKTGDGNSPLHF. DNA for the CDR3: TGTGCCAGCAGGAAAACAGGGGACGGGAATTCACCCCTCCACTTT.

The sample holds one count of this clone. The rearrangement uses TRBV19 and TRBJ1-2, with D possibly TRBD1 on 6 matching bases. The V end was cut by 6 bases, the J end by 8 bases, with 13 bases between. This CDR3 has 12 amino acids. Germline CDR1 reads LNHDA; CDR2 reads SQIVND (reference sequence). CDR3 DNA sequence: TGTGCCAGTAGGACAGGTTTAGAGGGCTACACCTTC. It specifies CASRTGLEGYTF. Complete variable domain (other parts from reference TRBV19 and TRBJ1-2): DGGITQSPKYLFRKEGQNVTLSCEQNLNHDAMYWYRQDPGQGLRLIYYSQIVNDFQKGDIAEGYSVSREKKESFPLTVTSAQKNPTAFYLCASRTGLEGYTFGSGTRLTVV.

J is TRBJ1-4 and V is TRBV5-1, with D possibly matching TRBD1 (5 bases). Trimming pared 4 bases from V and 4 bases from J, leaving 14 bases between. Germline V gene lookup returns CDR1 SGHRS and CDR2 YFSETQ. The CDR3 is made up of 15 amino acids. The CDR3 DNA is TGCGCCAGCAGCCTTGGACGGGGGATTAATGAAAAACTGTTTTTT. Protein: CASSLGRGINEKLFF.

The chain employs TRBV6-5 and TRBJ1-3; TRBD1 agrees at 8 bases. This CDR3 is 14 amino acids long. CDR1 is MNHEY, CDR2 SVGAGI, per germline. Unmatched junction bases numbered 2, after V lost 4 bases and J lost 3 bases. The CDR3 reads CASSSDRDGNTIYF. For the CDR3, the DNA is TGTGCCAGCAGTTCGGACAGGGATGGAAACACCATATATTTT.

The CDR3 loop reads CATSRVHGRVSSYEQYF. For the CDR3, the DNA is TGTGCCACCAGCAGAGTCCACGGACGGGTGTCAAGCTACGAGCAGTACTTC. The chain combines TRBV15 with TRBJ2-7; D gene ambiguous. The CDR3 length is 17 residues. Trimming removed 1 base at V and 3 bases at J, with 19 bases between. CDR1 and CDR2 from the germline V gene are LNHNV and YYDKDF (reference sequence).

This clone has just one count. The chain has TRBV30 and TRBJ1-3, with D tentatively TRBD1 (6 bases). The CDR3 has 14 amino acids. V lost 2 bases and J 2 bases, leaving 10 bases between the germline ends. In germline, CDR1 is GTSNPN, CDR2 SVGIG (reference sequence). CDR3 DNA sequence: TGTGCCTGGAGTAAACAGGGAACTGGAAACACCATATATTTT. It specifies CAWSKQGTGNTIYF.

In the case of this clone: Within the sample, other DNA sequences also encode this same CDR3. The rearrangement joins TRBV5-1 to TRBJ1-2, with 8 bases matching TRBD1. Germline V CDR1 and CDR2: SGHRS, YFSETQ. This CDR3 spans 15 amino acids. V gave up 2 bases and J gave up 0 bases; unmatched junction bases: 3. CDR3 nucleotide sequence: TGCGCCAGCAGCTTAGGACAGGGCCCTAACTATGGCTACACCTTC. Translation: CASSLGQGPNYGYTF.

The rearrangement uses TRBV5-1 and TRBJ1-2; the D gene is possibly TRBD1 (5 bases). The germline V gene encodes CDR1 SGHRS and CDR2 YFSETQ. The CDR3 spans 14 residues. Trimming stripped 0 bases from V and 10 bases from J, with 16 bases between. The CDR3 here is CASSLERAGPDYTF. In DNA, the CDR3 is TGCGCCAGCAGCTTGGAACGGGCAGGGCCGGACTACACCTTC.

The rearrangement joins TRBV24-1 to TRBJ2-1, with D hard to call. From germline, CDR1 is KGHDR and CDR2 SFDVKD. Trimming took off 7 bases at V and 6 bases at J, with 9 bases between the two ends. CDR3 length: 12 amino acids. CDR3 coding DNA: TGTGCCACCAGCGACCTTCTCAATGAGCAGTTCTTC. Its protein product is CATSDLLNEQFF.

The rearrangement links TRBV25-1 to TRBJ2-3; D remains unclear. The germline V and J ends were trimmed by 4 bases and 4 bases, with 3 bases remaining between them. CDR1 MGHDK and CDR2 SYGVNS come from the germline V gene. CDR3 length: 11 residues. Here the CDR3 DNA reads TGTGCCAGCAGTGTTTCAGATACGCAGTATTTT. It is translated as CASSVSDTQYF. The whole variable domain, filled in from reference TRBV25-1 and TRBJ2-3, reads EADIYQTPRYLVIGTGKKITLECSQTMGHDKMYWYQQDPGMELHLIHYSYGVNSTEKGDLSSESTVSRIRTEHFPLTLESARPSHTSQYLCASSVSDTQYFGPGTRLTVL.

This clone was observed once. In DNA form, the CDR3 reads TGTGCCAGCAGCCCCCGGACAGGAGCCTACTACGAGCAGTACTTC. Its translation: CASSPRTGAYYEQYF. The rearrangement joins TRBV9 to TRBJ2-7; 7 nucleotides line up with TRBD1. From germline, CDR1 is SGDLS and CDR2 YYNGEE. The CDR3 length is 15 residues. With 4 bases clipped from V and 3 bases from J, the junction kept 10 bases outside the gene matches.

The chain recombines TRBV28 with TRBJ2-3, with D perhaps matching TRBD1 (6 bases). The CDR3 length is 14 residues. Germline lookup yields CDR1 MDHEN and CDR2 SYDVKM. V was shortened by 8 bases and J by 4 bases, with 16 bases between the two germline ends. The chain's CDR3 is CASGSWGRSDTQYF. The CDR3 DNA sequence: TGTGCCAGCGGGTCCTGGGGGCGGTCAGATACGCAGTATTTT.

The CDR3 here is CASSLWGANSPLHF. In nucleotides, the CDR3 is TGTGCCAGCAGCTTATGGGGGGCTAATTCACCCCTCCACTTT. The chain uses TRBV5-4 and TRBJ1-6; maybe TRBD1 (6 bases). Germline V lookup: CDR1 SGHNT, CDR2 YYREEE (reference sequence). This CDR3 contains 14 residues. The V and J ends lost 2 bases and 6 bases respectively, with 9 bases between them.

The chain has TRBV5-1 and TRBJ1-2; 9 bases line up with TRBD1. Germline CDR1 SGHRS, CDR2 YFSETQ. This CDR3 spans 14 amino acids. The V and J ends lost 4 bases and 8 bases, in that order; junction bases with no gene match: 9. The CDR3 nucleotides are TGCGCCAGCAGCCTAGGGACAGGGAGGCCCGGCTACACCTTC. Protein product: CASSLGTGRPGYTF.

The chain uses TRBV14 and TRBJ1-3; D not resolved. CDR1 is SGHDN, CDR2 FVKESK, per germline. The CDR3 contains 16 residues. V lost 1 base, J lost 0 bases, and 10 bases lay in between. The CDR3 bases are TGTGCCAGCAGCCAAGTCGCAGGCCTCTCTGGAAACACCATATATTTT. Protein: CASSQVAGLSGNTIYF.

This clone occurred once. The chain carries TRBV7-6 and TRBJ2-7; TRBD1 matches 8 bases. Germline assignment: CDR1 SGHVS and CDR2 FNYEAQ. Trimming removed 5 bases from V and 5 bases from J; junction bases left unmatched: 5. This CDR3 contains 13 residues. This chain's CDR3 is CASSRTGFHEQYF. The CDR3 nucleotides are TGTGCCAGCAGCCGGACAGGGTTCCACGAGCAGTACTTC.

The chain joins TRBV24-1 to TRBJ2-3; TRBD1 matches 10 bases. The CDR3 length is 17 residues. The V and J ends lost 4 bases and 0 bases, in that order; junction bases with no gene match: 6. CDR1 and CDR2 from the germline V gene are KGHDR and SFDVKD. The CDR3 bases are TGTGCCACCAGTGAAGGACAGGGGGTAATTAGCACAGATACGCAGTATTTT. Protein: CATSEGQGVISTDTQYF.

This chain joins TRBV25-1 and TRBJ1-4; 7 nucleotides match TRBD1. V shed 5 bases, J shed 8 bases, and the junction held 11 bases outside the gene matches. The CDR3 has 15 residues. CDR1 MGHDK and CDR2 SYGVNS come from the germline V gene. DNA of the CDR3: TGTGCCAGCAGTCCGCGGGTCTCAGGGGGGGAAAAACTGTTTTTT. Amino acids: CASSPRVSGGEKLFF.

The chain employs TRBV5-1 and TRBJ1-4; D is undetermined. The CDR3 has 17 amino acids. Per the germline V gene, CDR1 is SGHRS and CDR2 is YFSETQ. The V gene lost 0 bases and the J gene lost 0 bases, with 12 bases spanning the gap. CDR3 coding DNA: TGCGCCAGCAGCTTGGGCGGGTACTCCGCAACTAATGAAAAACTGTTTTTT. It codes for CASSLGGYSATNEKLFF.

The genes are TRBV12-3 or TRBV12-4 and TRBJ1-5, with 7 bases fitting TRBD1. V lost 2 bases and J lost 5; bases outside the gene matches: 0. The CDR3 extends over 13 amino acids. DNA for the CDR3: TGTGCCAGCAGTTTACAGGGGGATCAGCCCCAGCATTTT. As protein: CASSLQGDQPQHF.

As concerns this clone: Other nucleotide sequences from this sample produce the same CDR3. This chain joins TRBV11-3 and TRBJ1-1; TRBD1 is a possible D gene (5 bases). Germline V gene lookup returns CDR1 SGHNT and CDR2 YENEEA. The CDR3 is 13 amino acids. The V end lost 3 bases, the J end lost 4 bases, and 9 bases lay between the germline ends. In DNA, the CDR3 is TGTGCCAGCAGCTTTGGGGGGGGCACTGAAGCTTTCTTT. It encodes CASSFGGGTEAFF.

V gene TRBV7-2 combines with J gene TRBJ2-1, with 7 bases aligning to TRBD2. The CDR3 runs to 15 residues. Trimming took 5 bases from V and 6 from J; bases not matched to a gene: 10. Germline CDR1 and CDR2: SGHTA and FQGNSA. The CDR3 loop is CASSARLAGANEQFF. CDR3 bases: TGTGCCAGCAGCGCAAGACTAGCTGGGGCCAATGAGCAGTTCTTC.